Sequencing of this TCR beta chain was carried out in a study of blood T cells in healthy people across ages. Notes on the study in general: TCR beta diversity, measured per million T cells, fell in a roughly linear way with age. TCR beta diversity was tightly associated with the proportion of naive T cells.

The CDR3 extends over 15 amino acids. Trimming took 6 bases from V and 0 from J; bases not matched to a gene: 5. Germline V CDR1 and CDR2: SGHTA, FQGNSA. PBMCs numbering at least 6.5 million were isolated per sample. Extracted total RNA amounted to at least 6 micrograms for each sample. Alongside a J-beta primer mix, a sample-barcoded 5' primer served in a second PCR lasting about 7 to 12 cycles. Each CDR3 protein is one row after TCRdb ran MiXCR on the 5' RACE reads. The sample lists about 900,000 distinct CDR3 sequences, around 62% seen once, with about a quarter in the top ten. Points on this clonotype: Its antigen remains unknown.

The V gene is TRBV7-2, the J gene TRBJ2-1, with 7 nucleotides matching TRBD2. Sequenced sample: blood. The TCR originated in a man aged 25 to 45 in good health. CDR3 loop: CASREAGVSYNEQFF. In DNA, the CDR3 is TGTGCCAGCAGGGAGGCGGGGGTCTCCTACAATGAGCAGTTCTTC.